These 8 T cell receptor beta chains came from one sample sequenced in a study of blood T cells in healthy people across ages (dated by TCRdb to about 2015). The receptor library was made with 5' RACE. TCRdb shows the sequencer as Illumina HiSeq 2500. A second PCR of 7 to 11 cycles was performed with a sample-barcoded 5' primer and a J-beta primer mix. TCRdb redid the processing of the public reads, applying fastp at Q25 and MiXCR, and retained in-frame beta chains. CDR3 protein duplicates are merged, each entry listing the most common genes and DNA. This sample is represented by roughly 1.7 million distinct CDR3 sequences; roughly 32% of them were singletons. Together, the top ten hold roughly 12% of the sample. Input material: blood. The receptors derive from a woman in her thirties in good health.

This clonotype showed up just a few times. V is TRBV6-5 and J is TRBJ2-3, with 7 bases fitting TRBD2. CDR1 is MNHEY and CDR2 is SVGAGI in the germline V gene. CDR3 length: 12 amino acids. J was trimmed by 10 bases and V by 6 bases; bases with no gene match: 7. The CDR3 sequence is CASRSGVNAQYF. CDR3 DNA: TGTGCCAGCAGAAGCGGGGTCAATGCGCAGTATTTT.

The chain links TRBV3-1 to TRBJ2-1, with 9 bases identical to TRBD1. This CDR3 spans 16 amino acids. With V trimmed by 4 bases and J by 4 bases, 8 bases remained unmatched. CDR1 is LGHDT, CDR2 YNNKEL, per germline (reference sequence). The CDR3, as DNA: TGTGCCAGCAGCCCTTACAGGGGGCATCTTTACAATGAGCAGTTCTTC. It is translated as CASSPYRGHLYNEQFF.

For this clonotype: A junction boundary mismatches the germline segment, possibly from a read error. V gene TRBV10-3 combines with J gene TRBJ1-4; D not certain. Per the germline V gene, CDR1 is ENHRY and CDR2 is SYGVKD. CDR3 length equals 10 residues. The CDR3 here is CAITPGKRFF. The CDR3 DNA reads TGTGCCATCACCCCTGGGAAACGGTTTTTT.

This clonotype turned up a few times. The chain has TRBV6-2 or TRBV6-3 and TRBJ1-1; no firm D call. CDR1 and CDR2 (germline): MNHEY, SVGEGT. The CDR3 totals 13 residues. V was cut by 5 bases and J by 1 base, with 8 bases left in between. This CDR3 is CASSIVGNTEAFF. The CDR3 DNA is TGTGCCAGCAGTATCGTAGGGAACACTGAAGCTTTCTTT.

This clonotype was counted only a few times. The chain combines TRBV10-3 with TRBJ1-5, with TRBD1 as a possible D gene (5 bases). Germline CDR1 reads ENHRY; CDR2 reads SYGVKD. The CDR3 is made up of 16 amino acids. The V end was cut by 0 bases, the J end by 5 bases, with 14 bases between. The CDR3 DNA sequence: TGTGCCATCAGTGAGTCGACTCCGGGAGGGGATCAGCCCCAGCATTTT. Protein: CAISESTPGGDQPQHF.

This clonotype has ten or more counts. The chain has TRBV29-1 and TRBJ2-5; 10 nucleotides agree with TRBD1. This CDR3 has 14 amino acids. Germline V lookup: CDR1 SQVTM, CDR2 ANQGSEA. Written as DNA, the CDR3 is TGCAGTGTTCACTTGGGACAGGGGATGGAGACCCAGTACTTC. Protein: CSVHLGQGMETQYF. Supplemented by reference TRBV29-1 and TRBJ2-5, the full variable domain reads SAVISQKPSRDICQRGTSLTIQCQVDSQVTMMFWYRQQPGQSLTLIATANQGSEATYESGFVIDKFPISRPNLTFSTLTVSNMSPEDSSIYLCSVHLGQGMETQYFGPGTRLLVL.

The J gene is TRBJ2-2, the V gene TRBV20-1; the match to TRBD2 covers 7 bases. The germline V gene encodes CDR1 DFQATT and CDR2 SNEGSKA (reference sequence). The ends lost 3 bases at V and 5 bases at J; junction bases unmatched: 9. The CDR3 has 15 residues. CDR3 sequence (DNA): TGCAGTGCTAGGCATGATGGGGGGGGGACCGGGGAGCTGTTTTTT. Its translation is CSARHDGGGTGELFF.

This clonotype was observed a handful of times. A junction boundary mismatches the germline segment, possibly from a read error. This chain joins TRBV20-1 and TRBJ1-2; D is undetermined. This CDR3 contains 13 residues. CDR1 is DFQATT, CDR2 SNEGSKA, per germline (reference sequence). The CDR3 sequence: CSAPKTANYDYTF. The CDR3 nucleotides are TGCAGTGCCCCAAAGACGGCTAACTATGACTACACCTTC.